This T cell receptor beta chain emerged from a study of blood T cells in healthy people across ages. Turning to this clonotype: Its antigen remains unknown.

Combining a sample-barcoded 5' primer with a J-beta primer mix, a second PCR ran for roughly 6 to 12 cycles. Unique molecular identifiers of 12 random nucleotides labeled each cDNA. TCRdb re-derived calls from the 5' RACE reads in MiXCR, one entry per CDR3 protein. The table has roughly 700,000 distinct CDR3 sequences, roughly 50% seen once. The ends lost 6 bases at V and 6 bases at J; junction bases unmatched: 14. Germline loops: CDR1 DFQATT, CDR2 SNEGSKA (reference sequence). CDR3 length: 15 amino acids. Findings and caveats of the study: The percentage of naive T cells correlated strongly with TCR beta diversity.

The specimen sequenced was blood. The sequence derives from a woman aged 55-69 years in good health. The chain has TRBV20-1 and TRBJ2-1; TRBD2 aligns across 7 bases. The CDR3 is CSAPASTSVGNEQFF. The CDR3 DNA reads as TGCAGTGCGCCTGCTTCTACTAGCGTGGGCAATGAGCAGTTCTTC.